The clone carrying this T cell receptor (beta chain) has just a few counts. The CDR3 length is 14 residues. With 6 bases clipped from V and 1 base from J, the junction kept 1 base outside the gene matches. From germline, CDR1 is SNHLY and CDR2 FYNNEI. This table comes from immunoSEQ multiplex PCR, and its TCRdb copy is limited to in-frame clones, with some not included. The sample contains 330,000 or so clones, around 86% of which appear only once. The sample originates from a study of cytomegalovirus exposure and HLA in healthy donors. Across the whole study: The 95 to 150 validation repertoires were produced on the same platform as the 670 or so repertoires of the first cohort. This was reported in a later analysis.

The specimen sequenced was PBMCs. The chain is built from TRBV2 and TRBJ1-5, with 9 positions matching TRBD1. This receptor was identified in a woman aged 18-29 years in good health and CMV-seronegative. This CDR3 reads CASRDRGSNQPQHF. For the CDR3, the DNA is TGTGCCAGCAGAGACAGGGGGAGCAATCAGCCCCAGCATTTT.